The clone carrying this T cell receptor beta chain has more than one count but fewer than ten. The data are from a study of blood T cell repertoires in COVID-19. Overall study context: Samples came from the United States, Italy and Spain, spanning acute and convalescent COVID-19. The analysed material was cDNA or gDNA that came from T cells, B-cell-depleted T cells, or PBMCs.

Germline values: CDR1 SGHNT, CDR2 YYREEE (reference sequence). Trimming stripped 4 bases from V and 5 bases from J, with 15 bases between. This CDR3 contains 14 residues. As handled by the study authors: Amplification of reference gene primers provided the estimated nucleated cell counts. The data were produced by immunoSEQ multiplex PCR, yet TCRdb's version contains in-frame clones alone and is incomplete. That table gives V, J and clone size, and the DNA gave D and trimming. The data show about 300,000 clones, 83% seen once. Sample: peripheral blood. V and J are TRBV5-4 and TRBJ2-5; the D gene is possibly TRBD2 (6 bases). This receptor was taken from a woman in her 50s with acute or convalescent COVID-19. In DNA, the CDR3 is TGTGCCAGCAGCGGACGGGAGTTCGCCGAGACCCAGTACTTC. It codes for CASSGREFAETQYF.